Listed below are T cell receptor beta chains from one sample, sequenced in a study of blood T cell repertoires in COVID-19. The data were produced by immunoSEQ multiplex PCR, yet TCRdb's version contains in-frame clones alone and is incomplete. The table lists more than 120,000 clones, roughly 84% of them singletons, with roughly 3.9% in the top ten. Sequenced input: PBMCs or T cells enriched from blood (not recorded which). The receptors shown here come from a man aged 50 to 60 in a cohort exposed to, infected with or recovered from COVID-19 (not recorded which). The CDR3 runs from the conserved cysteine through the conserved F or W. The order of the fields is clone size, D gene, J gene, V gene, CDR3 DNA, CDR3 protein. The D gene is left open where the match is weak. The size entry is marked missing in some rows and otherwise reads once, few, many or a size class.

abundance: -; d_gene: TRBD2; j_gene: TRBJ2-1; v_gene: TRBV7-3; CDR3nt: TGTGCCAGCAGCCTTAGCGGGGGGGACTACAATGAGCAGTTCTTC; CDR3aa: CASSLSGGDYNEQFF
abundance: -; d_gene: TRBD2; j_gene: TRBJ2-3; v_gene: TRBV9; CDR3nt: TGTGCCAGCAGCCTAGAGGCGAGCGGGGGGGTGAAAGATACGCAGTATTTT; CDR3aa: CASSLEASGGVKDTQYF
abundance: few; d_gene: -; j_gene: TRBJ2-1; v_gene: TRBV7-2; CDR3nt: TGTGCCAGCAGCCTAACCCCTCTAGGATCCTACAATGAGCAGTTCTTC; CDR3aa: CASSLTPLGSYNEQFF
abundance: once; d_gene: -; j_gene: TRBJ2-5; v_gene: TRBV6-5; CDR3nt: TGTGCCAGCAGCCATAGGGACTCATTAAAAGAGACCCAGTACTTC; CDR3aa: CASSHRDSLKETQYF
abundance: few; d_gene: TRBD1; j_gene: TRBJ1-4; v_gene: TRBV28; CDR3nt: TGTGCCAGCAGCATTATAGGGGGGACAGGGAGTAATGAAAAACTGTTTTTT; CDR3aa: CASSIIGGTGSNEKLFF
abundance: -; d_gene: TRBD1; j_gene: TRBJ1-4; v_gene: TRBV19; CDR3nt: TGTGCCAGCCGGGACAGGAGTGAAAAACTGTTTTTT; CDR3aa: CASRDRSEKLFF
abundance: -; d_gene: -; j_gene: TRBJ2-7; v_gene: TRBV5-1; CDR3nt: TGCGCCAGCAGCTCCGGACAGTCCTACGAGCAGTACTTC; CDR3aa: CASSSGQSYEQYF
abundance: -; d_gene: TRBD1; j_gene: TRBJ1-2; v_gene: TRBV30; CDR3nt: TGTGCCTGGAGCCGGGACAGGGGACCAGGCTACACCTTC; CDR3aa: CAWSRDRGPGYTF
abundance: -; d_gene: -; j_gene: TRBJ1-1; v_gene: TRBV30; CDR3nt: TGTGCCTGGAGCATGAACACGAAAGCTTTCTTT; CDR3aa: CAWSMNTKAFF
abundance: -; d_gene: -; j_gene: TRBJ2-3; v_gene: TRBV13; CDR3nt: TGTGCCAGCAGCACGGGCACAGATACGCAGTATTTT; CDR3aa: CASSTGTDTQYF
abundance: -; d_gene: TRBD2; j_gene: TRBJ2-1; v_gene: TRBV7-9; CDR3nt: TGTGCCAGCAGCTTATCGACTAGCGGGAGTGAGCAGTTCTTC; CDR3aa: CASSLSTSGSEQFF
abundance: -; d_gene: -; j_gene: TRBJ2-3; v_gene: TRBV2; CDR3nt: TGTGCCAGCAACAAACGTGGGGGCGCCGGAGATACGCAGTATTTT; CDR3aa: CASNKRGGAGDTQYF
abundance: few; d_gene: -; j_gene: TRBJ2-7; v_gene: TRBV10-2; CDR3nt: TGCGCCAGCAGTGAGGACCGGGGAGAACTCTACGAGCAGTACTTC; CDR3aa: CASSEDRGELYEQYF
abundance: -; d_gene: TRBD2; j_gene: TRBJ2-5; v_gene: TRBV3-1/TRBV3-2; CDR3nt: TGTGCCAGCAGCCGATCTTCGGGACTAGCGATAAAAGAGACCCAGTACTTC; CDR3aa: CASSRSSGLAIKETQYF
abundance: once; d_gene: -; j_gene: TRBJ1-4; v_gene: TRBV9; CDR3nt: TGTGCCAGCAGCGTAGGCCCGGAGAATGAAAAACTGTTTTTT; CDR3aa: CASSVGPENEKLFF
abundance: -; d_gene: TRBD1; j_gene: TRBJ2-2; v_gene: TRBV10-3; CDR3nt: TGTGCCATCAGTGACCACCCTAGACAGGGAACAGGGGAGCTGTTTTTT; CDR3aa: CAISDHPRQGTGELFF
abundance: once; d_gene: TRBD1; j_gene: TRBJ1-2; v_gene: TRBV28; CDR3nt: TGTGCCAGCAGTTTACCTACAGGGGCACTCTATGGCTACACCTTC; CDR3aa: CASSLPTGALYGYTF
abundance: -; d_gene: -; j_gene: TRBJ1-2; v_gene: TRBV10-1; CDR3nt: TGCGCCAGTGTTGATTCTCGGAGGGGAGGACCGCTGCCGTTCTATGGCTACACCTTC; CDR3aa: CASVDSRRGGPLPFYGYTF
abundance: -; d_gene: -; j_gene: TRBJ2-1; v_gene: TRBV19; CDR3nt: TGTGCCAGTAACAGGCTAGGGCATGAGCAGTTCTTC; CDR3aa: CASNRLGHEQFF
abundance: -; d_gene: -; j_gene: TRBJ1-2; v_gene: TRBV29-1; CDR3nt: TGCAGCGTTGAGACATCTAACTATGGCTACACCTTC; CDR3aa: CSVETSNYGYTF
abundance: -; d_gene: -; j_gene: TRBJ1-6; v_gene: TRBV9; CDR3nt: TGTGCCAGCAGCAGCAGGGAGGACTCCTATAATTCACCCCTCCACTTT; CDR3aa: CASSSREDSYNSPLHF
abundance: -; d_gene: TRBD1; j_gene: TRBJ2-7; v_gene: TRBV11-2; CDR3nt: TGTGCCAGCAGTCTAGGACAGGGGGCGCAGTACTTC; CDR3aa: CASSLGQGAQYF
abundance: -; d_gene: -; j_gene: TRBJ2-1; v_gene: TRBV24-1; CDR3nt: TGTGCCACCAGTGGGCGGCCCGGTGGGAATGAGCAGTTCTTC; CDR3aa: CATSGRPGGNEQFF
abundance: -; d_gene: -; j_gene: TRBJ2-3; v_gene: TRBV3-1/TRBV3-2; CDR3nt: TGTGCCAGCAGCCACAGGTATCTCACAGATACGCAGTATTTT; CDR3aa: CASSHRYLTDTQYF
abundance: -; d_gene: TRBD2; j_gene: TRBJ2-2; v_gene: TRBV2; CDR3nt: TGTGCCAGCAAGCTAGCGGGAGGAATAATAACCGGGGAGCTGTTTTTT; CDR3aa: CASKLAGGIITGELFF
abundance: -; d_gene: TRBD2; j_gene: TRBJ2-3; v_gene: TRBV10-3; CDR3nt: TGTGCCATCAAGTTGACTAGCGGCTACACAGATACGCAGTATTTT; CDR3aa: CAIKLTSGYTDTQYF
abundance: -; d_gene: -; j_gene: TRBJ1-5; v_gene: TRBV6-5; CDR3nt: TGTGCCAGCAGTCGGGACAACAATCAGCCCCAGCATTTT; CDR3aa: CASSRDNNQPQHF
abundance: -; d_gene: -; j_gene: TRBJ1-5; v_gene: TRBV13; CDR3nt: TGTGCCAGCAGCTTACGTCAGAGCAATCAGCCCCAGCATTTT; CDR3aa: CASSLRQSNQPQHF
abundance: -; d_gene: TRBD1; j_gene: TRBJ2-5; v_gene: TRBV5-1; CDR3nt: TGCGCCAGCAGCTCTGGGCCAGGGGGCTTACTTCAAGAGACCCAGTACTTC; CDR3aa: CASSSGPGGLLQETQYF